This entry lists 17 T cell receptor beta chains sequenced from one sample in a study of cytomegalovirus exposure and HLA in healthy donors. In the PCR, 60 Vbeta and 13 Jbeta primers were used. Using immunoSEQ multiplex PCR, the repertoire was profiled, and TCRdb retains in-frame clones only, with some absent. The data show 150,000 to 200,000 clones, about 76% seen once. The sequencing input was PBMCs. These receptors were collected from a woman in her forties in good health and CMV-seropositive.

The chain employs TRBV19 and TRBJ2-7, with D perhaps matching TRBD2 (5 bases). V lost 10 bases, J lost 5 bases, and 21 bases lay in between. The length of the CDR3 is 14 residues. The germline gives CDR1 LNHDA, CDR2 SQIVND (reference sequence). The CDR3 is CATHGGPSGHEQYF. The CDR3 DNA follows: TGTGCCACCCATGGAGGACCTTCCGGCCACGAGCAGTACTTC.

The rearrangement joins TRBV18 to TRBJ1-1; D might be TRBD1 (6 bases). The V and J ends lost 3 bases and 1 base respectively, with 21 bases between them. CDR1 is KGHSH, CDR2 LQKENI, per germline. This CDR3 has 18 residues. This CDR3 reads CASSPNTGGRVGNTEAFF. In DNA, the CDR3 is TGTGCCAGCTCACCCAACACGGGGGGCCGGGTAGGGAACACTGAAGCTTTCTTT.

CDR3 in amino acids: CASSLGAGAPGELFF. The DNA of the CDR3 is TGTGCCAGCAGCTTAGGAGCGGGAGCCCCCGGGGAGCTGTTTTTT. V and J are TRBV7-2 and TRBJ2-2; 8 positions match TRBD2. CDR1 and CDR2 (germline): SGHTA, FQGNSA. This CDR3 is built from 15 residues. J gave up 6 bases and V 1 base, and 4 bases lay outside the gene matches.

The chain combines TRBV6-1 with TRBJ2-1, with 9 bases that match TRBD2. Germline CDR1 is MNHNS and CDR2 is SASEGT. This CDR3 spans 15 amino acids. The junction had 2 bases not matched to a gene; V was cut back by 2 bases and J by 3 bases. CDR3 coding DNA: TGTGCCAGCAGTGAAAGCGGGGGGCTCTACAATGAGCAGTTCTTC. Residues: CASSESGGLYNEQFF.

The chain links TRBV10-3 to TRBJ2-7; maybe TRBD1 (6 bases). V gave up 6 bases and J gave up 1 base, with 22 bases separating them. The CDR3 length is 17 residues. The germline gives CDR1 ENHRY, CDR2 SYGVKD. The CDR3 here is CAISDHSRQASSYEQYF. CDR3 nucleotides: TGTGCCATCAGCGACCACTCCAGACAGGCTAGTTCCTACGAGCAGTACTTC.

This chain connects TRBV19 to TRBJ1-1; 7 bases line up with TRBD1. CDR1 and CDR2 from the germline V gene are LNHDA and SQIVND (reference sequence). This CDR3 comprises 13 residues. V shed 8 bases and J 3 bases; nucleotides not matched to a gene: 6. CDR3 sequence reads: CASSADRDTEAFF. CDR3 nucleotide sequence: TGTGCCAGTTCAGCTGACAGGGACACTGAAGCTTTCTTT.

CDR3 amino acids: CASSAGSGRMNTEAFF. CDR3 in DNA: TGCGCCAGCAGCGCAGGAAGTGGGAGGATGAACACTGAAGCTTTCTTT. The chain uses TRBV5-1 and TRBJ1-1; D is ambiguous. The germline V gene has CDR1 SGHRS and CDR2 YFSETQ. V shed 4 bases and J shed 0 bases, with 16 bases lying between them. The CDR3 contains 16 residues.

This clone was counted many times. The J gene is TRBJ1-6, the V gene TRBV27; D is perhaps TRBD1 (5 bases). CDR1 MNHEY and CDR2 SMNVEV come from the germline V gene (reference sequence). V lost 0 bases and J 14 bases, leaving 11 bases between the germline ends. This CDR3 region has 13 residues. The CDR3 DNA sequence: TGTGCCAGCAGTTTATCGCCCATAGGGGCCCTCCACTTT. Translated: CASSLSPIGALHF.

The genes are TRBV5-4 and TRBJ1-1, with 7 positions matching TRBD1. The CDR3 extends over 15 amino acids. The germline V gene encodes CDR1 SGHNT and CDR2 YYREEE (reference sequence). V dropped 4 bases and J dropped 3; count of bases not matched to a gene: 9. This chain's CDR3 is CASSQTPGGYTEAFF. CDR3 nucleotide sequence: TGTGCCAGCAGCCAGACCCCAGGGGGATACACTGAAGCTTTCTTT.

The chain has TRBV7-6 and TRBJ1-1; tentative D call: TRBD1 (5 bases). CDR1 is SGHVS, CDR2 FNYEAQ, per germline. This CDR3 comprises 13 residues. Trimming pared 2 bases from V and 10 bases from J, leaving 14 bases between. The CDR3 region is CASSLMGQGRAFF. CDR3 coding DNA: TGTGCCAGCAGCTTAATGGGGCAGGGCAGAGCTTTCTTT.

This clone was counted between two and nine times. V is TRBV18 and J is TRBJ1-1; 8 positions match TRBD1. The CDR3 contains 14 residues. Germline values: CDR1 KGHSH, CDR2 LQKENI. Unmatched junction bases numbered 8, after V lost 5 bases and J lost 6 bases. CDR3 sequence reads: CASSALAQGAEAFF. The CDR3 bases are TGTGCCAGCTCAGCCTTAGCACAGGGGGCTGAAGCTTTCTTT.

CDR3 in amino acids: CASSSLLGGIKYEQYF. The CDR3 DNA reads TGTGCCAGCAGTTCCCTACTAGGAGGCATTAAATACGAGCAGTACTTC. V usage is TRBV27 and J usage is TRBJ2-7; weak D call: TRBD2 (5 bases). The CDR3 is 16 residues long. Germline V gives CDR1 MNHEY, CDR2 SMNVEV (reference sequence). With 4 bases removed from V and 4 bases from J, the gap between germline ends came to 20 bases.

The rearrangement joins TRBV7-2 to TRBJ1-2; D ambiguous. The CDR3 extends over 13 amino acids. V gave up 1 base and J gave up 6 bases, with 9 bases separating them. In germline, CDR1 is SGHTA, CDR2 FQGNSA. CDR3 DNA: TGTGCCAGCAGCTTAGTTCAGTTTGATGGCTACACCTTC. Its protein product is CASSLVQFDGYTF.

The rearrangement uses TRBV4-1 and TRBJ2-7; D remains ambiguous. The CDR3 extends over 14 amino acids. From germline, CDR1 is MGHRA and CDR2 YSYEKL. Trimming stripped 1 base from V and 0 bases from J, with 7 bases between. CDR3 nucleotide sequence: TGCGCCAGCAGCCAAGCCCACAACTCCTACGAGCAGTACTTC. It yields the protein CASSQAHNSYEQYF.

The chain uses TRBV4-3 and TRBJ1-2, with D perhaps TRBD1 (5 bases). CDR1 LGHNA and CDR2 YSLEER come from the germline V gene. The CDR3 is 17 residues long. V gave up 0 bases and J gave up 3 bases, with 17 bases separating them. In DNA form, the CDR3 reads TGCGCCAGCAGCCAAGATGGACAAAGGGGAACTTACTATGGCTACACCTTC. Translation: CASSQDGQRGTYYGYTF.

This clone turned up a few times. The chain couples TRBV29-1 to TRBJ2-1; tentative D call: TRBD1 (5 bases). Per the germline V gene, CDR1 is SQVTM and CDR2 is ANQGSEA. With 3 bases removed from V and 4 bases from J, the gap between germline ends came to 7 bases. This CDR3 region has 12 residues. In nucleotides, the CDR3 is TGCAGCGTTGACGACAGATACAATGAGCAGTTCTTC. Protein: CSVDDRYNEQFF.

This clone was found many times. The chain links TRBV7-9 to TRBJ2-2; 10 bases align to TRBD1. This CDR3 comprises 15 residues. Unmatched junction bases numbered 8, after V lost 6 bases and J lost 7 bases. Germline V gives CDR1 SEHNR, CDR2 FQNEAQ (reference sequence). CDR3 DNA: TGTGCCAGCAGTCCCGGACAGGGGGAATTCGGGGAGCTGTTTTTT. It yields the protein CASSPGQGEFGELFF.